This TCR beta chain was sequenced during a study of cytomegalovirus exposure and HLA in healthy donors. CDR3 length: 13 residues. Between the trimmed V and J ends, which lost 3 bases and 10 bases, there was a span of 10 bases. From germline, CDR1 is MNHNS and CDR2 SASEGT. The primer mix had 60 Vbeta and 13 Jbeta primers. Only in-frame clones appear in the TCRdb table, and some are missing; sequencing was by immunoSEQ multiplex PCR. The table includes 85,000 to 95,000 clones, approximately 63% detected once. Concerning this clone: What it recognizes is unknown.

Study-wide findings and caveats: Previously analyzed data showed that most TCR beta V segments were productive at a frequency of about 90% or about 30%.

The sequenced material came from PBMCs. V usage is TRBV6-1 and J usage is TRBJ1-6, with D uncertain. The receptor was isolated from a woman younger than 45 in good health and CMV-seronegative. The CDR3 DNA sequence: TGTGCCAGCAGTGACTTAGCGGGATCACCCCTCCACTTT. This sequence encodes CASSDLAGSPLHF.